Sequencing of this T cell receptor (beta chain) was carried out in a study of T cells in Graves' hyperthyroidism and ophthalmopathy. Study-level findings and limits: Ophthalmopathy prediction by the model preceded onset by a median approximately 6.1 months.

The sample holds many counts of this clonotype. Its antigen is unidentified. RNA transcripts served as the template for amplifying TCR beta CDR3 regions. Primed by the HTBI set, a first-round RT-PCR was run on the TCR CDR3. TCRdb analysed the multiplex PCR reads with MiXCR anew, one entry per CDR3 protein. The repertoire holds over 200,000 distinct CDR3 sequences, with 15% to 20% as singletons. The TCR comes from a man in his forties with Graves' hyperthyroidism. Sample: blood.

CDR3 bases: TGTGCCACCAGTGCGACATCCAACACCGGGGAGCTGTTTTTT. It codes for CATSATSNTGELFF. The chain recombines TRBV24-1 with TRBJ2-2, with D uncertain. Germline V gene lookup returns CDR1 KGHDR and CDR2 SFDVKD. The CDR3 totals 14 residues. V lost 5 bases, J lost 2 bases, and 8 bases lay in between.